This T cell receptor beta chain appears in the sequencing data of a study of neurological immune-mediated disorders. TCRdb re-analysed the 5' RACE reads in MiXCR, keeping a single row per CDR3 protein. The data show approximately 50,000 distinct CDR3 sequences, roughly 3.8% seen once. The study, taken as a whole, reports: Phylogenetic grouping placed 18 of 34 multiple sclerosis patients' repertoires in one related-CDR3 cluster, a possible signature. Patients with HTLV-1-associated myelopathy had the highest level of TCR clonal expansion, whereas patients with multiple sclerosis had the lowest level, falling beneath the level found in healthy controls.

This clonotype occurred many times. Its antigen remains unknown. Germline CDR1 SGHRS, CDR2 YFSETQ. This CDR3 is 13 amino acids long. Trimming removed 4 bases from V and 5 bases from J; junction bases left unmatched: 5. The chain couples TRBV5-1 to TRBJ2-7; 8 positions agree with TRBD2. The sequencing sample was made of PBMCs. This clonotype originated in a man aged 55-75 years with multiple sclerosis. The CDR3 spells CASSLAGRDEQYF. The DNA for the CDR3 is TGCGCCAGCAGCCTAGCGGGTAGGGACGAGCAGTACTTC.